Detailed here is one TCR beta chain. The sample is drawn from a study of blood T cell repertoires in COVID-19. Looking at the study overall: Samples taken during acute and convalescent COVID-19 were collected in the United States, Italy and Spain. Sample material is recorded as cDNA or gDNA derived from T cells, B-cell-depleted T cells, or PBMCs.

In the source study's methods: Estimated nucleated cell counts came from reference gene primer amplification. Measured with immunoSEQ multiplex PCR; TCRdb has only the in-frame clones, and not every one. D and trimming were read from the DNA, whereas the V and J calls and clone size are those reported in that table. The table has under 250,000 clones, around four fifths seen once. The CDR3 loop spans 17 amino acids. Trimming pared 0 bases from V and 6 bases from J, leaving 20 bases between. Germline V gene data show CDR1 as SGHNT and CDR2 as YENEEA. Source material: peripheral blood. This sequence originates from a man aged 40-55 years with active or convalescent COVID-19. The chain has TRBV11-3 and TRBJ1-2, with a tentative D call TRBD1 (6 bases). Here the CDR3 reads CASSLEMEAGASNGYTF. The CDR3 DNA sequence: TGTGCCAGCAGCTTAGAGATGGAAGCAGGGGCCTCAAATGGCTACACCTTC. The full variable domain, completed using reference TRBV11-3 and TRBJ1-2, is EAGVVQSPRYKIIEKKQPVAFWCNPISGHNTLYWYLQNLGQGPELLIRYENEEAVDDSQLPKDRFSAERLKGVDSTLKIQPAELGDSAVYLCASSLEMEAGASNGYTFGSGTRLTVV.